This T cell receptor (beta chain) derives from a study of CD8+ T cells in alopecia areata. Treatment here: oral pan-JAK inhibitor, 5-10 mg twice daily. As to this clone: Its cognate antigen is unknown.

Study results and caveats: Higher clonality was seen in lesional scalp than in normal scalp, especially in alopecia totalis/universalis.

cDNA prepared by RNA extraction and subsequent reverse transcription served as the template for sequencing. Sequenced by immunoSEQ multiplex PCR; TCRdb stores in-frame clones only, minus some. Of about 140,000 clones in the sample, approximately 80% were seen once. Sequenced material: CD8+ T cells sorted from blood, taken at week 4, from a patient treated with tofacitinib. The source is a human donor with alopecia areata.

CDR3 protein: CASSPRDRGHEQYF. For the CDR3, the DNA is TGCGCCAGCAGCCCCCGGGACAGGGGCCACGAGCAGTACTTC. This chain joins TRBV4-1 and TRBJ2-7; 10 nucleotides line up with TRBD1. This CDR3 has 14 amino acids. CDR1 and CDR2 (germline): MGHRA, YSYEKL. J gave up 5 bases and V 4 bases, and 5 bases lay outside the gene matches.